The sequence of this T cell receptor beta chain was determined in a study of blood T cell repertoires in COVID-19. The table lists this clone with a few counts. Germline values: CDR1 MNHEY, CDR2 SMNVEV (reference sequence). The V and J ends lost 5 bases and 8 bases, in that order; junction bases with no gene match: 8. The CDR3 totals 14 residues. Study processing details: It was from reference gene primer amplification that nucleated cell counts were estimated. Produced via immunoSEQ multiplex PCR; TCRdb's table is partial and in-frame only. D and trimming come from the DNA, and the V and J calls and clone size come from that table. The data show 150,000 to 200,000 clones, with roughly 81% seen just once and around 10% held by the top ten. Seattle-derived patients entered the study during active infection and were followed longitudinally.

This chain connects TRBV27 to TRBJ2-1; 8 bases match TRBD2. The sequenced material came from peripheral blood. The source of this sequence is a woman aged 80 or older with COVID-19, enrolled during active disease. CDR3 region: CASSPTERGHEQFF. CDR3 bases: TGTGCCAGCAGTCCAACAGAGCGGGGGCATGAGCAGTTCTTC.